This T cell receptor (beta chain) was identified during a study of shared clonotypes between healthy human individuals (TCRdb year 2020). Study-level background: The cohort included a few men and a couple of women between 18 and 49 years of age. To estimate repertoire size and how much clonotypes are shared between individuals, the study performed deep sequencing of blood TCR repertoires from a few healthy adults. To increase sequencing depth and limit assay-specific biases, TCR repertoire library preparation and sequencing were carried out by different laboratories using diverse techniques. Per donor, leukapheresis produced somewhere between about 0.9 and 9.5 billion PBMCs. For each donor, CD4 naive and CD4 memory were each given three plates, CD8 naive was given two plates, and CD8 memory was given one plate.

Using the deep immunoSEQ assay, TCR CDR3 regions were amplified from genomic DNA by multiplex PCR. Genomic DNA extracted from each cell subset was distributed evenly over all wells of several immunoSEQ 96-well plates, and each plate served as one replicate. Each replicate PCR for sorted subsets received about 0.2 ug genomic DNA, equal to some 32,000 T cell genomes. Purified libraries were measured with a Qubit 3.0 fluorometer, size-checked on a Bioanalyzer 2100, and measured again with the KAPA Library Quantification kit. A separate single-read 150-cycle Illumina NextSeq 550 flow cell was used to sequence each immunoSEQ 96-well plate. The study's processing was this. Because the immunoSEQ output held only junctional sequences and lacked quality scores, the filtering could not match the filtering applied to full-length reads. Sequences were annotated with PyIR, a Python wrapper for IgBLAST v1.9, using IMGT germline references to assign V/J genes and CDR3. Reads were filtered out if the reads had weak V/J assignments (E-value above 1e-6), no CDR3, stop codons, out-of-frame junctions, or ambiguous translated residues. V3J clonotypes were defined as sequences sharing an identical inferred V gene, J gene, and CDR3 amino acid sequence. Percentage overlap between repertoires was calculated by dividing the number of shared unique clonotypes by the size of the smaller repertoire. Repertoire richness was assessed with RTK rarefaction, the Chao1 estimator, and Recon v2.1 estimates of unobserved clonotypes. Generation probabilities were computed with OLGA for all TCRbeta clonotypes obtained by the gDNA method from four donors. TCRdb took over this immuneACCESS table, retaining in-frame rearrangements with V and J assigned. Such tables are incomplete; in checked studies, under half of the missing clones stem from an unresolved V gene, and the remainder is unexplained. V, J and clone size derive from that table, while D and trimming were established from the DNA sequence. This sample holds hundreds of thousands of clones; about 96% were observed only once. The leading ten clones occupy approximately 0.057% of the sample.

The CDR3, from cysteine to phenylalanine, totals 14 residues. The entry retains the CDR3 DNA only, 42 bases that are in frame from base 1. The CDR1 and CDR2 encoded by the germline V gene are SGHRS and YFSETQ. V loses 2 bases, J loses 1 base, and the germline ends lie 9 bases apart. Healthy HIV-negative adults with no recently reported acute infections or vaccinations were included as donors. Every donor was a Caucasian adult living in Nashville, Tennessee, USA. CD4+ T cells were enriched through magnetic negative selection, after which naive cells were positively selected on CD45RA and the remaining negative fraction served as the memory subset. Blood was collected by leukapheresis, and PBMCs were isolated by Ficoll-Histopaque density gradient centrifugation and then cryopreserved in liquid nitrogen vapor phase. Analytical flow cytometry was used to check the purity and quantity of each magnetically sorted T cell population. Each sorted fraction had its genomic DNA isolated and then quantified by UV absorbance on a Nanodrop 2000c.

This clone was counted a single time. The clone's antigen remains unknown. Per-base quality was not reported, and no clone a single base away is much larger than it. Additional DNA sequences in this sample encode the identical CDR3. Overall results and qualifications from the work: Higher generation probabilities were observed for clonotypes shared by all four sorted-subset donors than for non-shared clonotypes. Larger estimated clonotype richness was generally found for naive subsets than for memory subsets. Across a handful of donors, approximately 5% of naive CD4, roughly 3.8% of naive CD8, around 2.1% of memory CD4, and roughly 0.4% of memory CD8 clonotypes were shared. Because the study included only a small number of donors, the genetic and exposure-history diversity represented was limited. Rarefaction of sorted-subset datasets indicated incomplete sequencing despite the large sequencing depth. Sampling was restricted to blood, and TCR repertoires in tissues likely differ from the TCR repertoires found in blood. Pairwise subsampling led to the expectation that sequencing depth would affect the degree of clonotype sharing among donors.

The chain is assembled from TRBV5-1 and TRBJ2-5; the D gene identity is not certain. Sequencing was carried out using naive CD4+ T cells sorted from blood. The label giving this sample's cell subset or site can be read as: CD45RA+ positively selected. This sequence was found in a young woman in good health. The CDR3 protein: CASSFSGGQETQYF. The DNA sequence is TGCGCCAGCAGCTTTTCGGGCGGCCAAGAGACCCAGTACTTC.